These T cell receptor beta chains were read from a single sample in a study of shared clonotypes between healthy human individuals. TCRdb keeps only in-frame clones here, not all; method: immunoSEQ multiplex PCR. Altogether about 480,000 clones are present, 60% to 80% being singletons, with the ten largest covering roughly an eighth. Sequenced: PBMCs. The receptors here all came from a woman aged 40 to 50 in good health. Some clones in this sample may be carry-over from other donors' samples. Each CDR3 is given with its conserved first and last residue. The D gene is left open where the match is weak. Clone sizes are given selectively: once, few, many, or a class where the clone is expanded.

TRBV14	.	TRBJ2-3	.	15	CASSQDPPDTDTQYF	TGTGCCAGCAGCCAAGATCCGCCAGACACAGATACGCAGTATTTT
TRBV27	.	TRBJ1-2	.	19	CASSLSPPGRSALGYGYTF	TGTGCCAGCAGTTTATCCCCACCAGGGAGGTCGGCATTAGGCTATGGCTACACCTTC
TRBV28	few	TRBJ2-7	.	11	CASSSALEQYF	TGTGCCAGCAGCTCCGCTTTGGAGCAGTACTTC
TRBV7-2	few	TRBJ2-7	TRBD2	15	CASSLAVTSLSEQYF	TGTGCCAGCAGCTTAGCCGTGACTAGCCTCTCGGAGCAGTACTTC
TRBV5-5	few	TRBJ1-4	.	15	CASSRVARNNEKLFF	TGTGCCAGCAGCCGCGTAGCCCGGAATAATGAAAAACTGTTTTTT
TRBV6-1	.	TRBJ2-7	.	13	CASSEARRDRQYF	TGTGCCAGCAGTGAAGCGCGGCGGGACCGCCAGTACTTC
TRBV29-1	.	TRBJ2-1	.	12	CSVGSGDNEQFF	TGCAGCGTTGGATCGGGGGACAATGAGCAGTTCTTC
TRBV6-6	.	TRBJ2-3	.	16	CASSSLGGIGTDTQYF	TGTGCCAGCAGTTCCCTCGGGGGCATTGGCACAGATACGCAGTATTTT
TRBV6-6	.	TRBJ2-1	.	11	CASSYGHEQFF	TGTGCCAGCAGTTACGGCCATGAGCAGTTCTTC
TRBV19	few	TRBJ1-1	.	14	CASSLNRDTTEAFF	TGTGCCAGTAGCCTTAACCGGGACACTACTGAAGCTTTCTTT
TRBV11-2	.	TRBJ2-1	.	13	CASSLVLHNEQFF	TGTGCCAGCAGCTTAGTACTCCACAATGAGCAGTTCTTC
TRBV5-5	.	TRBJ2-1	TRBD2	16	CASSFSAGGPYNEQFF	TGTGCCAGCAGCTTCTCAGCGGGAGGGCCCTACAATGAGCAGTTCTTC
TRBV2	.	TRBJ2-1	.	11	CASSESFEQFF	TGTGCCAGCAGTGAATCGTTTGAGCAGTTCTTC
TRBV5-8	.	TRBJ1-2	TRBD1	12	CASREQGYGYTF	TGTGCCAGCAGAGAACAGGGGTATGGCTACACCTTC
TRBV6-4	.	TRBJ2-1	.	14	CASSEESSYNEQFF	TGTGCCAGCAGTGAAGAAAGCTCCTACAATGAGCAGTTCTTC
TRBV18	.	TRBJ2-7	TRBD1	14	CASSPGQGTYEQYF	TGTGCCAGCTCACCAGGACAGGGCACCTACGAGCAGTACTTC
TRBV7-2	.	TRBJ2-1	TRBD2	15	CASSDRLAGQFEQFF	TGTGCCAGCAGCGATAGACTAGCGGGGCAATTTGAGCAGTTCTTC
TRBV7-6	once	TRBJ2-7	.	17	CASSLVFSGGFSYEQYF	TGTGCCAGCAGCTTAGTTTTTAGCGGCGGGTTCTCCTACGAGCAGTACTTC
TRBV7-6	.	TRBJ2-7	TRBD2	17	CASSLFPRTSGSWEQYF	TGTGCCAGCAGCTTATTTCCTAGGACTAGCGGTTCGTGGGAGCAGTACTTC
TRBV20-1	.	TRBJ2-7	.	10	CSSLINEQYF	TGCAGTTCTCTGATCAACGAGCAGTACTTC
TRBV5-1	.	TRBJ2-1	.	15	CASSFSGIGGNEQFF	TGCGCCAGCAGCTTCAGTGGGATAGGTGGCAATGAGCAGTTCTTC
TRBV4-2	.	TRBJ2-5	TRBD1	16	CASSQGDRAAQETQYF	TGTGCCAGCAGCCAAGGGGACAGGGCAGCCCAAGAGACCCAGTACTTC
TRBV10-3	.	TRBJ1-1	.	13	CAIRTDRNTEAFF	TGTGCCATCAGGACGGACAGGAACACTGAAGCTTTCTTT
TRBV7-9	.	TRBJ1-1	.	14	CASARERGHFEAFF	TGTGCCAGCGCCCGCGAGCGGGGGCACTTCGAAGCTTTCTTT
TRBV18	once	TRBJ1-2	TRBD1	14	CASSREARGDGYTF	TGTGCCAGCTCACGAGAAGCCAGGGGGGATGGCTACACCTTC
TRBV28	.	TRBJ2-5	TRBD1	14	CASSFSGQEETQYF	TGTGCCAGCAGTTTTTCGGGACAGGAAGAGACCCAGTACTTC
TRBV7-9	once	TRBJ1-1	.	13	CASKTQRTTEAFF	TGTGCCAGCAAAACACAAAGAACAACTGAAGCTTTCTTT
TRBV29-1	.	TRBJ1-2	.	12	CSVVNGGNGYTF	TGCAGCGTTGTGAATGGGGGAAATGGCTACACCTTC
TRBV7-9	.	TRBJ1-2	TRBD1	13	CASSPRQGVGYTF	TGTGCCAGCAGCCCAAGACAGGGGGTTGGCTACACCTTC
TRBV11-1	few	TRBJ2-1	TRBD2	15	CASSLAGRAHNEQFF	TGTGCCAGCAGCTTAGCCGGGAGGGCCCACAATGAGCAGTTCTTC
TRBV6-5	once	TRBJ1-1	.	13	CASSADMNTEAFF	TGTGCCAGCTCGGCAGACATGAACACTGAAGCTTTCTTT
TRBV18	.	TRBJ2-1	TRBD2	17	CASSPNQAGVYGNEQFF	TGTGCCAGCTCACCGAACCAAGCGGGAGTATACGGCAATGAGCAGTTCTTC
TRBV9	.	TRBJ1-1	.	14	CASSPRGAWTEAFF	TGTGCCAGCAGCCCTCGAGGGGCTTGGACTGAAGCTTTCTTT
TRBV7-9	.	TRBJ2-2	.	13	CASSLWQTGELFF	TGTGCCAGCAGCTTATGGCAGACCGGGGAGCTGTTTTTT
TRBV7-3	.	TRBJ1-2	.	12	CASSITGDGYTF	TGTGCCAGCAGCATCACAGGAGACGGCTACACCTTC
TRBV30	.	TRBJ2-7	.	16	CAWSVRNRLLKDEQYF	TGTGCCTGGAGTGTAAGGAACCGGCTTCTAAAGGACGAGCAGTACTTC
TRBV11-1	.	TRBJ2-3	TRBD1	17	CASSPTGTGGSTDTQYF	TGTGCCAGCAGCCCAACCGGGACAGGGGGAAGCACAGATACGCAGTATTTT
TRBV5-6	.	TRBJ2-1	TRBD1	16	CASSDPTGGEVNEQFF	TGTGCCAGCAGCGACCCTACAGGGGGTGAGGTAAATGAGCAGTTCTTC
TRBV18	once	TRBJ2-7	.	13	CASSLTPSYEQYF	TGTGCCAGCTCACTAACACCTTCCTACGAGCAGTACTTC
TRBV19	.	TRBJ2-7	.	14	CASSPQGFSYEQYF	TGTGCCAGTAGTCCACAGGGTTTCTCCTACGAGCAGTACTTC
TRBV5-1	few	TRBJ2-7	.	14	CASSLEPASYEQYF	TGCGCCAGCAGCTTGGAGCCAGCTTCCTACGAGCAGTACTTC
TRBV7-3	.	TRBJ1-3	.	15	CASSDSGGSGNTIYF	TGTGCCAGCAGCGATTCTGGGGGCTCTGGAAACACCATATATTTT
TRBV4-3	few	TRBJ1-5	.	13	CASSQGPGQPQHF	TGCGCCAGCAGCCAAGGACCAGGACAGCCCCAGCATTTT
TRBV27	few	TRBJ1-4	.	13	CASKGFQDEKLFF	TGTGCCAGCAAAGGTTTCCAGGATGAAAAACTGTTTTTT
TRBV27	.	TRBJ2-1	TRBD2	15	CASSIIAGGYNEQFF	TGTGCCAGCAGTATCATAGCGGGAGGCTACAATGAGCAGTTCTTC
TRBV28	.	TRBJ2-1	TRBD2	16	CASSSPGTSGYNEQFF	TGTGCCAGCAGTTCTCCCGGGACTAGCGGGTACAATGAGCAGTTCTTC
TRBV18	.	TRBJ2-1	TRBD1	14	CASSPRDRVNEQFF	TGTGCCAGCTCACCACGAGACAGGGTCAATGAGCAGTTCTTC
TRBV7-6	.	TRBJ1-4	.	17	CASSLGGRKKTNEKLFF	TGTGCCAGCAGCTTAGGCGGCAGAAAAAAAACTAATGAAAAACTGTTTTTT
TRBV9	.	TRBJ2-3	TRBD2	15	CASSVGAGDTDTQYF	TGTGCCAGCAGCGTAGGAGCGGGAGACACAGATACGCAGTATTTT
TRBV10-1	many	TRBJ2-5	.	13	CASSQSRYETQYF	TGCGCCAGCAGTCAGTCTAGATACGAGACCCAGTACTTC
TRBV28	.	TRBJ2-2	.	14	CASSSSGGTGELFF	TGTGCCAGCAGTTCCTCCGGGGGAACCGGGGAGCTGTTTTTT
TRBV13	.	TRBJ2-1	.	14	CASRTGLAYNEQFF	TGTGCCAGCAGAACGGGGCTGGCTTACAATGAGCAGTTCTTC
TRBV21-1	.	TRBJ2-7	.	13	CASSKATLEEQYF	TGTGCCAGCAGCAAAGCCACGTTAGAGGAGCAGTACTTC
TRBV4-2	.	TRBJ2-5	TRBD1	14	CASSPTGTGETQYF	TGTGCCAGCAGCCCCACCGGGACAGGAGAGACCCAGTACTTC
TRBV6-1	few	TRBJ2-7	.	14	CASSEGTYSGEQYF	TGTGCCAGCAGTGAAGGGACTTACTCGGGCGAGCAGTACTTC
TRBV19	.	TRBJ1-2	.	15	CASSPYGQLNYGYTF	TGTGCCAGTAGTCCCTATGGACAGTTGAACTATGGCTACACCTTC
TRBV5-1	.	TRBJ2-7	TRBD1	13	CASSLDRGYEQYF	TGCGCCAGCAGCTTGGACAGGGGTTACGAGCAGTACTTC